These T cell receptor beta chains were read from a single sample in a study of cytomegalovirus exposure and HLA in healthy donors. The data were produced by immunoSEQ multiplex PCR, yet TCRdb's version contains in-frame clones alone and is incomplete. This sample has 100,000 to 150,000 clones, with roughly a sixth found just once. The sample taken for sequencing was PBMCs. Every receptor here comes from a female donor in good health and CMV-seropositive. Each CDR3 is given with its conserved first and last residue. D genes are given only for firm matches. Size is omitted from some rows. Given values are once, few, many or a class for expanded clones.

V gene: TRBV10-3
D gene: .
clone size: .
J gene: TRBJ2-7
CDR3 DNA: TGTGCCATCAATCCCGGGTACCCCCACGAGCAGTACTTC
CDR3 protein: CAINPGYPHEQYF

V gene: TRBV7-9
D gene: TRBD2
clone size: few
J gene: TRBJ2-5
CDR3 DNA: TGTGCCAGCAGCTTATCTCGGAGCGGTCAGCGGGGGCCCGGTGGGACCCAGTACTTC
CDR3 protein: CASSLSRSGQRGPGGTQYF

V gene: TRBV18
D gene: .
clone size: .
J gene: TRBJ2-2
CDR3 DNA: TGTGCCAGCTCACCGCTCGGTGGTCAGGGCGAGCCCGGGGAGCTGTTTTTT
CDR3 protein: CASSPLGGQGEPGELFF

V gene: TRBV30
D gene: .
clone size: few
J gene: TRBJ1-5
CDR3 DNA: TGTGCCTGGAGTGTCGAGGAAATTCAGCCCCAGCATTTT
CDR3 protein: CAWSVEEIQPQHF

V gene: TRBV28
D gene: .
clone size: few
J gene: TRBJ1-2
CDR3 DNA: TGTGCCACCAATGGGGGCACCCGAGTAGGCTACACCTTC
CDR3 protein: CATNGGTRVGYTF

V gene: TRBV7-6
D gene: TRBD1
clone size: few
J gene: TRBJ2-3
CDR3 DNA: TGTGCCAGCAGCTCCAAAACAACGACAGGGGTTAGGGCAGATACGCAGTATTTT
CDR3 protein: CASSSKTTTGVRADTQYF

V gene: TRBV2
D gene: TRBD1
clone size: .
J gene: TRBJ1-2
CDR3 DNA: TGTGCCAGCAGTGAGACAGGGAACTATGGCTACACCTTC
CDR3 protein: CASSETGNYGYTF

V gene: TRBV28
D gene: TRBD1
clone size: few
J gene: TRBJ1-2
CDR3 DNA: TGTGCCAGCAGTCGGACAGGCTACTATGGCTACACCTTC
CDR3 protein: CASSRTGYYGYTF

V gene: TRBV28
D gene: .
clone size: few
J gene: TRBJ2-5
CDR3 DNA: TGTGCCAGTCAGGAACCCCAACGTGAAGGGGAAGGGAAGACCCAGTACTTC
CDR3 protein: CASQEPQREGEGKTQYF

V gene: TRBV5-4
D gene: .
clone size: few
J gene: TRBJ1-6
CDR3 DNA: TGTGCCAGCAGCCCTCCTAGCTCCTATAATTCACCCCTCCACTTT
CDR3 protein: CASSPPSSYNSPLHF

V gene: TRBV6-4
D gene: .
clone size: few
J gene: TRBJ2-2
CDR3 DNA: TGTGCCAGCAGTGACGAGGGAGGCGCCGGGGAGCTGTTTTTT
CDR3 protein: CASSDEGGAGELFF

V gene: TRBV27
D gene: TRBD1
clone size: few
J gene: TRBJ1-6
CDR3 DNA: TGTGCCAGCAGTCGACAGGGTACGGGTTCACCCCTCCACTTT
CDR3 protein: CASSRQGTGSPLHF

V gene: TRBV2
D gene: TRBD1
clone size: .
J gene: TRBJ1-4
CDR3 DNA: TGTGCCAGCAAAGGGGTGACAGGGGTGATCGAAAAACTGTTTTTT
CDR3 protein: CASKGVTGVIEKLFF

V gene: TRBV7-9
D gene: TRBD1
clone size: few
J gene: TRBJ2-3
CDR3 DNA: TGTGCCAGCAGCCTGGGACAGGGCTGGGAGATAGATACGCAGTATTTT
CDR3 protein: CASSLGQGWEIDTQYF

V gene: TRBV10-3
D gene: .
clone size: few
J gene: TRBJ2-7
CDR3 DNA: TGTGCCATCAGTGAGTCAGTTCTAGCCGAACACTACGAGCAGTACTTC
CDR3 protein: CAISESVLAEHYEQYF

V gene: TRBV28
D gene: .
clone size: .
J gene: TRBJ1-4
CDR3 DNA: TGTGCCAGCAGCCGAGAATTAGCCAGTCTGGGTGAAAAACTGTTTTTT
CDR3 protein: CASSRELASLGEKLFF

V gene: TRBV7-2
D gene: TRBD1
clone size: .
J gene: TRBJ1-1
CDR3 DNA: TGTGCCAGCAGCTTTGACAGGGTGAGGTACACTGAAGCTTTCTTT
CDR3 protein: CASSFDRVRYTEAFF

V gene: TRBV27
D gene: TRBD1
clone size: few
J gene: TRBJ2-3
CDR3 DNA: TGTGCCAGCAGTTCCTCGACAGGGGCAGGACCCCGCATGAGCACAGATACGCAGTATTTT
CDR3 protein: CASSSSTGAGPRMSTDTQYF

V gene: TRBV18
D gene: .
clone size: .
J gene: TRBJ2-5
CDR3 DNA: TGTGCCAGCTCACCGAGTCAGGGCGGAGAGACCCAGTACTTC
CDR3 protein: CASSPSQGGETQYF

V gene: TRBV28
D gene: TRBD1
clone size: few
J gene: TRBJ2-5
CDR3 DNA: TGTGCCAGCAGTTTAATGGGACAGGCGAGTCAAGAGACCCAGTACTTC
CDR3 protein: CASSLMGQASQETQYF